This T cell receptor (beta chain) comes out of a study of glioma-infiltrating T cells after dendritic cell vaccination. The time point is: after dendritic cell vaccination, including at tumor progression/relapse. Germline loops: CDR1 SGHDT, CDR2 YYEEEE. The CDR3 totals 15 residues. With 0 bases removed from V and 6 bases from J, the gap between germline ends came to 16 bases. Measured with immunoSEQ multiplex PCR; TCRdb has only the in-frame clones, and not every one. Of 50,000 to 60,000 clones listed, about four fifths were seen once; the top ten hold approximately 15%. The TCR was taken from a human donor with glioblastoma. This chain links TRBV5-6 with TRBJ2-7, with TRBD2 as a possible D gene (6 bases). This sample comprised blood, obtained after dendritic cell vaccination. The CDR3 here is CASSLAGIPTSEQYF. The CDR3 bases are TGTGCCAGCAGCTTGGCGGGGATTCCGACTAGCGAGCAGTACTTC.